This TCR beta chain was sequenced in a study of blood T cell repertoires in COVID-19. Study background: Sources were T cells, B-cell-depleted T cells, or PBMCs; the material itself was cDNA or gDNA.

The CDR3 consists of 15 residues. Germline V gives CDR1 SGHVS, CDR2 FQNEAQ. V lost 3 bases and J lost 3; bases outside the gene matches: 3. Clones were read by immunoSEQ multiplex PCR, and TCRdb kept only the in-frame ones, dropping some. This table has some 40,000 clones, roughly four fifths appearing once. The chain combines TRBV7-8 with TRBJ2-3; 10 positions match TRBD2. This clonotype was sampled from an elderly woman with acute or convalescent COVID-19. The sequencing input was peripheral blood. The CDR3 bases are TGTGCCAGCAGCTTCACTAGCGGGGAGACAGATACGCAGTATTTT. This encodes CASSFTSGETDTQYF.